Described below is a single T cell receptor beta chain sequence and its context. These data are taken from a study of blood T cell repertoires in COVID-19. The overall study: Collection of acute and convalescent COVID-19 samples took place in the United States, Italy and Spain. The cDNA or gDNA used as material had been derived from T cells, B-cell-depleted T cells, or PBMCs.

V lost 4 bases and J lost 2, with 6 bases in between. Germline assignment: CDR1 MRHNA and CDR2 SNTAGT. This CDR3 has 13 residues. Original analysis: Estimation of nucleated cell counts relied on the amplification of reference gene primers. Assay used: immunoSEQ multiplex PCR; TCRdb lists only in-frame clones, some missing. The DNA gave D and trimming, while V, J and clone size come from that table. The sample lists about 320,000 clones, about 82% occurring once. The clonotype was recovered from a woman in her forties or fifties with acute or convalescent COVID-19. The specimen sequenced was peripheral blood. This chain connects TRBV6-4 to TRBJ1-5; D ambiguous. The CDR3: CASSAEGNQPQHF. In nucleotides, the CDR3 is TGTGCCAGCAGTGCGGAGGGCAATCAGCCCCAGCATTTT.